This section outlines one TCR beta chain sequence together with its context. Its antigen is currently unknown. The data originate from a study of shared clonotypes between healthy human individuals. In the study overall: Researchers drew samples from two women and a few men aged 18 to 49. CD8 memory received one plate per donor, CD8 naive two, CD4 memory three and CD4 naive three.

Study-wide results and caveats: Memory subsets had estimated richness that was generally smaller than that of naive subsets. The study drew on few donors, limiting represented genetic and exposure-history diversity.

The data were produced by immunoSEQ multiplex PCR, yet TCRdb's version contains in-frame clones alone and is incomplete. This table has around 1,000,000 clones, approximately 80% appearing once. Unmatched junction bases numbered 10, after V lost 4 bases and J lost 2 bases. CDR1 is SNHLY and CDR2 is FYNNEI in the germline V gene. CDR3 length: 17 residues. This TCR was recovered from a man aged 18 to 30 in good health. Some clones in this sample may be carry-over from other donors' samples. The sequenced sample consisted of memory CD4+ T cells from PBMCs. As for subset: CD45RA-negative fraction. The chain links TRBV2 to TRBJ2-1; 8 nucleotides line up with TRBD2. The CDR3, as DNA: TGTGCCAGCAGTGTCTCCTGGGCGGGAGGTCCCTACAATGAGCAGTTCTTC. Amino acids: CASSVSWAGGPYNEQFF.